This T cell receptor (beta chain) originates from a study of shared clonotypes between healthy human individuals. Positively selected for CCR7, the CD45RO-negative cells used as naive CD8 cells excluded terminally differentiated effector memory CD45RA+ cells. Among the donors, all were Caucasian adults who lived in Nashville, Tennessee. Each sorted subset replicate got 200 ng genomic DNA, tens of thousands of genomes. Sequenced by immunoSEQ multiplex PCR; TCRdb stores in-frame clones only, minus some. The table includes about 1,900,000 clones, over 85% detected once. Comments on this clone: The target antigen is unknown.

Study-wide results and limits: Genetic and exposure-history diversity was limited by the few donors. Shared clonotypes: about 5.3% naive CD4, about 3.5% naive CD8, about 2.5% memory CD4, 0.4% memory CD8.

The sample consisted of naive CD8+ T cells sorted from blood. This TCR was recovered from a man aged 18 to 30 in good health.

CDR3 coding DNA: TGTGCCAGCAGCTTAGGTACCGGAACAGATACGCAGTATTTT. It translates to CASSLGTGTDTQYF. The V gene is TRBV7-6, the J gene TRBJ2-3, with no clear D. The germline CDR1 and CDR2 sequences are SGHVS and FNYEAQ. This CDR3 is built from 14 residues. V was clipped by 1 base and J by 3 bases, with 8 bases between them. Variable domain in full (rest from reference TRBV7-6 and TRBJ2-3): GAGVSQSPRYKVTKRGQDVALRCDPISGHVSLYWYRQALGQGPEFLTYFNYEAQQDKSGLPNDRFSAERPEGSISTLTIQRTEQRDSAMYRCASSLGTGTDTQYFGPGTRLTVL.